This entry concerns a single T cell receptor beta chain. Its target is unknown. This sample is part of a study of Ad26.COV2.S vaccination and SARS-CoV-2 variants. Study-level information: As a participant in COV1001, the donor was in the Ad26.COV2.S trial arm.

Regarding treatment: 15 to 20 received Ad26.COV2.S at low or high dose, single or two shots; 5 received placebo; per-sample allocation not given. Sample collection was performed on day 63 after the first vaccine or placebo injection. An adult donor aged 18-55 years was enrolled in Boston. Study observations and caveats: Vaccinated and placebo-treated recipients had similar non-spike TCR breadth. Reported findings describe substantial breadth in spike-specific CD8+ and CD4+ T cell responses following vaccination.

Only in-frame clones appear in the TCRdb table, and some are missing; sequencing was by immunoSEQ multiplex PCR. The top ten clones hold 3.6% of a sample with approximately 410,000 clones, roughly 90% of them seen once. Sample: peripheral blood, taken in a trial of Ad26.COV2.S vaccine versus placebo. The TCR sequence derives from a person aged 18-60 years who received the Ad26.COV2.S COVID-19 vaccine or a placebo.

The CDR3 protein is CTSSQGGRAPGDNEKLFF. The CDR3 DNA reads TGCACCAGCAGCCAAGGGGGTCGGGCACCCGGGGATAATGAAAAACTGTTTTTT. The genes are TRBV1 and TRBJ1-4. TRBV1 has pseudogene status. The CDR3 is made up of 18 amino acids.